Listed below are T cell receptor beta chains from one sample, sequenced in a study of cytomegalovirus exposure and HLA in healthy donors. TCRdb's table, derived via immunoSEQ multiplex PCR, lists solely in-frame clones and lacks some. The data show fewer than 200,000 clones, roughly 80% seen once. Sequenced input: PBMCs. These receptor sequences come from a male donor in good health and CMV-seronegative. Both conserved end residues are part of each CDR3. A D gene is named only where the DNA matches it firmly. Part of the rows lack a size; the others show once, few, many or a class for expanded clones.

CASSRGSNTGELFF,TGTGCCAGCAGCCGGGGTTCGAACACCGGGGAGCTGTTTTTT,-,few,TRBJ2-2,TRBV6-5
CASSLGTITRPDTQYF,TGCGCCAGCAGCTTGGGGACCATCACTAGGCCAGATACGCAGTATTTT,-,-,TRBJ2-3,TRBV5-1
CASSGTGRVGYTF,TGTGCCAGCAGTGGGACAGGGAGGGTTGGCTACACCTTC,TRBD1,-,TRBJ1-2,TRBV27
CASSSDSLADKENNEQFF,TGTGCCAGCAGCAGCGACTCTTTAGCGGATAAAGAAAACAATGAGCAGTTCTTC,-,-,TRBJ2-1,TRBV28
CASRRTSGEYQETQYF,TGTGCCAGCAGACGGACTAGCGGGGAGTACCAAGAGACCCAGTACTTC,TRBD2,-,TRBJ2-5,TRBV4-2
CASSQDQGQGRRTEAFF,TGTGCCAGCAGCCAAGATCAGGGACAGGGTCGGCGCACTGAAGCTTTCTTT,TRBD1,-,TRBJ1-1,TRBV4-2
CASSQDRFGRGGTEAFF,TGCGCCAGCAGCCAAGATCGATTCGGGAGGGGTGGGACTGAAGCTTTCTTT,-,-,TRBJ1-1,TRBV4-1
CASSEQGNIYEQYF,TGTGCCAGCAGTGAACAGGGGAATATCTACGAGCAGTACTTC,-,-,TRBJ2-7,TRBV2
CASSYWGGGQETQYF,TGTGCCAGCAGTTACTGGGGCGGGGGACAAGAGACCCAGTACTTC,TRBD2,-,TRBJ2-5,TRBV6-6
CASARQDNSPLHF,TGTGCCAGCGCGAGACAGGATAATTCACCCCTCCACTTT,-,-,TRBJ1-6,TRBV2
CASSTGQGESGYTF,TGTGCCAGCAGTACCGGACAGGGGGAGAGCGGCTACACCTTC,TRBD1,-,TRBJ1-2,TRBV28
CASSYFAGISYNEQFF,TGTGCCAGCAGCTACTTTGCAGGGATATCCTACAATGAGCAGTTCTTC,-,few,TRBJ2-1,TRBV7-8
CASSLGQGPETQYF,TGTGCCAGCAGCCTTGGACAGGGGCCGGAGACCCAGTACTTC,TRBD1,-,TRBJ2-5,TRBV7-7
CASSQVEGVNEQFF,TGCGCCAGCAGCCAAGTGGAGGGAGTCAATGAGCAGTTCTTC,-,few,TRBJ2-1,TRBV4-3
CASSLKRDGYTF,TGTGCCAGCAGCTTGAAGAGAGATGGCTACACCTTC,-,once,TRBJ1-2,TRBV5-6
CASRSPGGSSYNEQFF,TGTGCCAGCAGATCGCCGGGCGGGAGCTCCTACAATGAGCAGTTCTTC,TRBD2,-,TRBJ2-1,TRBV7-9
CASSPAGSSGNTIYF,TGTGCCAGCAGCCCGGCAGGGTCCTCTGGAAACACCATATATTTT,-,-,TRBJ1-3,TRBV7-9
CATGRLLNTEAFF,TGTGCCACCGGGAGGCTCCTGAACACTGAAGCTTTCTTT,-,-,TRBJ1-1,TRBV28
CASSLVSEAFF,TGTGCCAGCAGCTTAGTCAGTGAAGCTTTCTTT,-,-,TRBJ1-1,TRBV7-2
CASRESGQGSHEQYF,TGTGCCAGCCGTGAGTCCGGACAGGGTTCCCACGAGCAGTACTTC,TRBD1,-,TRBJ2-7,TRBV6-1
CASSTQRNTEAFF,TGTGCCAGCAGCACACAGAGGAACACTGAAGCTTTCTTT,-,-,TRBJ1-1,TRBV7-8
CASSRLAGAYYEQYF,TGTGCCAGCAGTCGCCTAGCGGGCGCATACTACGAGCAGTACTTC,TRBD2,-,TRBJ2-7,TRBV6-5
CASSVAGLAGDTQYF,TGTGCCAGCAGCGTAGCGGGACTAGCGGGAGATACGCAGTATTTT,TRBD2,-,TRBJ2-3,TRBV9
CASSYHQENTEAFF,TGTGCCAGCAGTTACCATCAGGAGAACACTGAAGCTTTCTTT,-,-,TRBJ1-1,TRBV6-5
CASSPPDRRYTEAFF,TGTGCCAGCAGCCCGCCCGACAGACGCTACACTGAAGCTTTCTTT,-,-,TRBJ1-1,TRBV11-2
CASSLRAGGGEKLFF,TGTGCCAGCAGCTTAAGAGCAGGGGGCGGTGAAAAACTGTTTTTT,TRBD1,few,TRBJ1-4,TRBV7-2
CASSLGPGGPSGANVLTF,TGCGCCAGCAGCTTGGGACCGGGGGGGCCCTCTGGGGCCAACGTCCTGACTTTC,TRBD2,-,TRBJ2-6,TRBV5-1
CASSANRVSANIQYF,TGTGCCAGCAGTGCTAACAGGGTCTCCGCAAACATTCAGTACTTC,-,once,TRBJ2-4,TRBV2
CASSSGGAMETQYF,TGCGCCAGCAGTTCGGGAGGGGCGATGGAGACCCAGTACTTC,TRBD2,few,TRBJ2-5,TRBV23-1
CASSQRGLGISPLHF,TGTGCCAGCAGTCAAAGGGGTTTAGGTATCTCACCCCTCCACTTT,-,-,TRBJ1-6,TRBV27
CATSRSAVGELFF,TGTGCCACCAGCAGATCAGCGGTCGGGGAGCTGTTTTTT,-,-,TRBJ2-2,TRBV15
CASSERVGSEQYF,TGTGCCAGCAGTGAACGAGTTGGTAGTGAGCAGTACTTC,-,-,TRBJ2-7,TRBV2
CAWRRGATGNTIYF,TGTGCCTGGAGGCGGGGGGCGACTGGAAACACCATATATTTT,-,-,TRBJ1-3,TRBV30
CASSPRAYNSPLHF,TGTGCCAGCAGTCCTCGGGCCTATAATTCACCCCTCCACTTT,-,-,TRBJ1-6,TRBV14
CASGPSGELFF,TGTGCTAGTGGTCCCTCCGGGGAGCTGTTTTTT,-,few,TRBJ2-2,TRBV12-5
CAWSPLNEQFF,TGTGCCTGGAGTCCGTTGAATGAGCAGTTCTTC,-,-,TRBJ2-1,TRBV30
CASSQGYGNQPQHF,TGTGCCAGCAGCCAGGGTTATGGCAATCAGCCCCAGCATTTT,-,-,TRBJ1-5,TRBV7-2
CASSHWREDEQYF,TGCGCCAGCAGCCACTGGCGGGAAGACGAGCAGTACTTC,-,-,TRBJ2-7,TRBV4-1
CASSLDNGNTIYF,TGTGCCAGCAGCTTGGACAACGGAAACACCATATATTTT,-,-,TRBJ1-3,TRBV7-3
CASSYSGTSGPQQFF,TGTGCCAGCAGTTACTCCGGGACTAGCGGACCGCAGCAGTTCTTC,TRBD2,-,TRBJ2-1,TRBV6-6
CASRPAGAYEQYF,TGTGCCAGCAGGCCTGCAGGGGCCTACGAGCAGTACTTC,-,-,TRBJ2-7,TRBV7-2
CASSLYRGGQPQHF,TGTGCCAGCAGTTTATACAGGGGGGGGCAGCCCCAGCATTTT,TRBD1,few,TRBJ1-5,TRBV27
CASSQLDEEDYEQYF,TGCGCCAGCAGCCAACTTGATGAGGAAGACTACGAGCAGTACTTC,-,-,TRBJ2-7,TRBV4-1
CASSPRTGSSYEQYF,TGTGCCAGCAGCCCTCGGACAGGGAGCTCCTACGAGCAGTACTTC,TRBD1,-,TRBJ2-7,TRBV13